The rows below give T cell receptor beta chains drawn from one sample of a study of cytomegalovirus exposure and HLA in healthy donors. Assay: immunoSEQ multiplex PCR; the TCRdb copy retains only in-frame clones and omits some. The sample consists of about 130,000 clones, 60% to 75% of them appearing once. Material: PBMCs. The receptors derive from a woman in her 50s in good health and CMV-seropositive. Each CDR3 is given without its conserved first and last residue. Clone sizes are given selectively: once, few, many, or a class where the clone is expanded.

j_call: TRBJ1-1; v_call: TRBV19; clone_size: .; cdr3_aa: ASSIDRTGSQAF
j_call: TRBJ2-2; v_call: TRBV19; clone_size: .; cdr3_aa: ATTGLNTGELF
j_call: TRBJ1-4; v_call: TRBV14; clone_size: .; cdr3_aa: ASSPGLRVRANEKLF
j_call: TRBJ1-3; v_call: TRBV6-6; clone_size: few; cdr3_aa: ASSYMDYRNTIY
j_call: TRBJ2-6; v_call: TRBV7-9; clone_size: .; cdr3_aa: ASSSDVGQGSSGANVLT
j_call: TRBJ1-5; v_call: TRBV7-9; clone_size: .; cdr3_aa: ASSSHATPEQGHQPQH
j_call: TRBJ1-4; v_call: TRBV7-2; clone_size: .; cdr3_aa: ASSLAEGVGEKLF
j_call: TRBJ2-3; v_call: TRBV5-1; clone_size: .; cdr3_aa: ASSLVVGGTSTDTQY
j_call: TRBJ1-1; v_call: TRBV18; clone_size: .; cdr3_aa: ASSPLMNTEAF
j_call: TRBJ2-3; v_call: TRBV6-1; clone_size: .; cdr3_aa: ASSGKNKGGGGTDTQY
j_call: TRBJ1-2; v_call: TRBV2; clone_size: .; cdr3_aa: ASSIRQRDGYT
j_call: TRBJ2-2; v_call: TRBV10-1; clone_size: .; cdr3_aa: ASSDPSGGRNRGELF
j_call: TRBJ2-5; v_call: TRBV27; clone_size: few; cdr3_aa: ASSLYSGQETQY
j_call: TRBJ2-7; v_call: TRBV5-1; clone_size: .; cdr3_aa: ASSMGLDIISYEQY
j_call: TRBJ2-5; v_call: TRBV5-1; clone_size: .; cdr3_aa: ASSLAVGTGQETQY
j_call: TRBJ1-5; v_call: TRBV6-5; clone_size: once; cdr3_aa: ASSYVAGKGAQH
j_call: TRBJ1-2; v_call: TRBV30; clone_size: .; cdr3_aa: AWSATGTYGYT
j_call: TRBJ2-3; v_call: TRBV7-7; clone_size: .; cdr3_aa: ASSSGGGPGTDTQY
j_call: TRBJ1-1; v_call: TRBV5-5; clone_size: few; cdr3_aa: ASTPSSTAEAF
j_call: TRBJ2-3; v_call: TRBV10-1; clone_size: .; cdr3_aa: ASSEPTSGGTDTQY
j_call: TRBJ1-2; v_call: TRBV4-2; clone_size: .; cdr3_aa: ASSQEGSYYGYT
j_call: TRBJ2-5; v_call: TRBV5-1; clone_size: .; cdr3_aa: ASSLEQGVLETQY
j_call: TRBJ1-6; v_call: TRBV6-5; clone_size: few; cdr3_aa: ASSGRTGGNSPLH
j_call: TRBJ2-2; v_call: TRBV19; clone_size: few; cdr3_aa: AAGLAGPAAVGELF
j_call: TRBJ2-1; v_call: TRBV6-1; clone_size: .; cdr3_aa: ASSDPSGGVDEQF
j_call: TRBJ2-2; v_call: TRBV15; clone_size: .; cdr3_aa: ATRKGQSTGELF
j_call: TRBJ1-5; v_call: TRBV2; clone_size: .; cdr3_aa: ASSGGWGLQPQH
j_call: TRBJ1-1; v_call: TRBV29-1; clone_size: .; cdr3_aa: SVGGRLNTEAF
j_call: TRBJ2-7; v_call: TRBV27; clone_size: .; cdr3_aa: ASSFTIEAPYEQY
j_call: TRBJ1-6; v_call: TRBV11-3; clone_size: .; cdr3_aa: ASSLLRPGNSPLH
j_call: TRBJ2-5; v_call: TRBV11-2; clone_size: once; cdr3_aa: ASSFDQRGTQY
j_call: TRBJ1-3; v_call: TRBV7-9; clone_size: few; cdr3_aa: ASSFDGSSGNTIY
j_call: .; v_call: TRBV11-3; clone_size: few; cdr3_aa: ASSQRPFQDYEQY
j_call: TRBJ2-5; v_call: TRBV29-1; clone_size: .; cdr3_aa: SVPTGLGETQY
j_call: TRBJ1-5; v_call: TRBV18; clone_size: .; cdr3_aa: ASSSGDQPQH
j_call: TRBJ1-5; v_call: TRBV19; clone_size: .; cdr3_aa: ASSIGRGQPQH
j_call: TRBJ1-1; v_call: TRBV19; clone_size: .; cdr3_aa: ASSIPGLTEAF
j_call: TRBJ2-5; v_call: TRBV11-2; clone_size: .; cdr3_aa: ASSLDTRVETQY
j_call: TRBJ1-1; v_call: TRBV11-2; clone_size: .; cdr3_aa: ASSPHFPGGTEAF
j_call: TRBJ2-2; v_call: TRBV9; clone_size: few; cdr3_aa: ASSVTSGGAALF
j_call: TRBJ2-5; v_call: TRBV9; clone_size: .; cdr3_aa: ASSPPYGTVETQY
j_call: TRBJ2-1; v_call: TRBV10-1; clone_size: few; cdr3_aa: ASSEHSGGDNEQF
j_call: TRBJ2-3; v_call: TRBV19; clone_size: .; cdr3_aa: ASSPFGGTTDTQY
j_call: TRBJ2-7; v_call: TRBV2; clone_size: few; cdr3_aa: ASSPDRGVHEQY
j_call: TRBJ2-2; v_call: TRBV11-2; clone_size: once; cdr3_aa: ASSLSGLSTGELF
j_call: TRBJ2-3; v_call: TRBV9; clone_size: .; cdr3_aa: ASSVAKGARDTQY
j_call: TRBJ2-7; v_call: TRBV6-5; clone_size: .; cdr3_aa: ASSYGEGDEQY
j_call: TRBJ1-2; v_call: TRBV7-2; clone_size: .; cdr3_aa: ASSLDQGVGYGYT
j_call: TRBJ2-3; v_call: TRBV5-4; clone_size: .; cdr3_aa: ASSFSADTQY
j_call: TRBJ1-2; v_call: TRBV5-4; clone_size: .; cdr3_aa: ASSPGQAINYGYT
j_call: TRBJ2-7; v_call: TRBV15; clone_size: .; cdr3_aa: ATSRDRVTGEQY
j_call: TRBJ2-7; v_call: TRBV14; clone_size: .; cdr3_aa: ASSRRQQGSGQGAYEQY
j_call: TRBJ1-2; v_call: TRBV30; clone_size: .; cdr3_aa: AWMGQTGGYT
j_call: TRBJ1-6; v_call: TRBV9; clone_size: few; cdr3_aa: ASSVGGFDSPLH
j_call: TRBJ1-1; v_call: TRBV6-5; clone_size: .; cdr3_aa: ASTADRGSVAF